These 18 T cell receptor beta chains were all obtained from the same sample, sequenced in a study of blood T cell repertoires in COVID-19. Profiled with immunoSEQ multiplex PCR; TCRdb holds only in-frame clones, not every one. The data show about 350,000 clones, more than 70% seen once. The sample consisted of PBMCs or T cells enriched from blood (not recorded which). The source of these receptors is a woman in her 30s who had been exposed to COVID-19.

V and J are TRBV27 and TRBJ2-7; TRBD2 aligns across 10 bases. This CDR3 is 18 amino acids long. After removal of 1 base from V and 3 bases from J, the junction contained 12 bases not matched to a gene. Germline CDR1 reads MNHEY; CDR2 reads SMNVEV (reference sequence). The chain's CDR3 is CASSLFRGLAQSNYEQYF. The CDR3 DNA sequence: TGTGCCAGCAGTTTATTTCGGGGACTAGCGCAATCAAACTACGAGCAGTACTTC.

The chain links TRBV10-3 to TRBJ2-5; TRBD2 matches at 12 bases. V was pared by 6 bases and J by 5 bases, with 7 bases of the junction left unmatched. CDR1 and CDR2 (germline): ENHRY, SYGVKD. The CDR3 has 15 residues. The chain's CDR3 is CAIRTSGSAGETQYF. The CDR3 DNA is TGTGCCATCAGGACTAGCGGGAGCGCGGGGGAGACCCAGTACTTC.

The chain employs TRBV28 and TRBJ2-3, with D perhaps matching TRBD1 (6 bases). CDR3 length equals 12 residues. V gave up 6 bases and J gave up 5 bases, with 9 bases separating them. Germline-derived CDR1 and CDR2 are MDHEN and SYDVKM. The CDR3: CASSSDRDTQYF. CDR3 coding DNA: TGTGCCAGCAGCTCGGACAGAGATACGCAGTATTTT.

V is TRBV14 and J is TRBJ2-3; 8 bases are shared with TRBD2. The CDR3 spans 17 residues. Germline-derived CDR1 and CDR2 are SGHDN and FVKESK. After removal of 4 bases from V and 0 bases from J, the junction contained 9 bases not matched to a gene. CDR3 amino acids: CASSRHLAGLSTDTQYF. CDR3 coding DNA: TGTGCCAGCAGCCGACATTTAGCGGGACTTAGCACAGATACGCAGTATTTT.

The gene calls are TRBV7-6 and TRBJ2-5; 9 positions agree with TRBD2. The CDR3 is 15 residues long. The J segment lost 4 bases and the V segment lost 0 bases, leaving 3 bases of the junction unmatched. Germline V gene sequence: CDR1 SGHVS, CDR2 FNYEAQ. The CDR3 sequence is CASSLAGGGVETQYF. In nucleotides, the CDR3 is TGTGCCAGCAGCTTAGCTGGCGGGGGGGTAGAGACCCAGTACTTC.

This clone was seen a few times. The CDR3 sequence is CASSPSGQGTTLHF. CDR3 in DNA: TGTGCCAGCAGTCCTTCGGGACAGGGCACGACCCTCCACTTT. V is TRBV27 and J is TRBJ1-6; 9 bases are a match to TRBD1. CDR3 length: 14 amino acids. CDR1 is MNHEY and CDR2 is SMNVEV in the germline V gene (reference sequence). Unmatched junction bases numbered 10, after V lost 5 bases and J lost 14 bases.

This clone came up a few times. This CDR3 is CASRPGQGFEQYF. The CDR3 DNA reads as TGCGCCAGCAGGCCGGGACAGGGGTTTGAGCAGTACTTC. This chain links TRBV5-1 with TRBJ2-7, with 10 bases matching TRBD1. CDR1 and CDR2 (germline): SGHRS, YFSETQ. The CDR3 is 13 amino acids. With V trimmed by 5 bases and J by 7 bases, 6 bases remained unmatched.

The chain links TRBV12-3 or TRBV12-4 to TRBJ2-5; 8 nucleotides match TRBD2. The CDR3 consists of 12 residues. Trimming cost V 8 bases and J 5 bases; bases outside gene matches: 4. CDR3 bases: TGTGCCAGCCAGGGACTAGAGGAGACCCAGTACTTC. This sequence encodes CASQGLEETQYF.

The V gene is TRBV27, the J gene TRBJ1-5, with D possibly TRBD1 on 5 matching bases. Deletions cut 3 bases from V and 0 bases from J, with 6 bases between. Germline V lookup: CDR1 MNHEY, CDR2 SMNVEV (reference sequence). The CDR3 length is 14 residues. The DNA of the CDR3 is TGTGCCAGCAGTTTGACAGCTAGCAATCAGCCCCAGCATTTT. This codes for CASSLTASNQPQHF.

This clone has just a few counts. The gene calls are TRBV19 and TRBJ1-5; 7 nucleotides agree with TRBD1. J gave up 3 bases and V 4 bases, and 6 bases lay outside the gene matches. This CDR3 region has 15 residues. Germline V gene sequence: CDR1 LNHDA, CDR2 SQIVND (reference sequence). The CDR3 DNA reads TGTGCCAGTAGTACAATTGGACAGGCCAATCAGCCCCAGCATTTT. It codes for CASSTIGQANQPQHF.

This clone was counted a single time. This chain links TRBV19 with TRBJ2-7; 7 bases match TRBD1. CDR3 length: 13 amino acids. The germline V gene has CDR1 LNHDA and CDR2 SQIVND (reference sequence). The junction had 2 bases not matched to a gene; V was cut back by 2 bases and J by 4 bases. The CDR3 here is CASSIQGEYEQYF. CDR3 bases: TGTGCCAGTAGTATACAGGGGGAGTACGAGCAGTACTTC.

This clone appeared a single time. The chain joins TRBV7-3 to TRBJ2-1, with D perhaps matching TRBD2 (5 bases). The CDR3 runs 15 residues. Germline-derived CDR1 and CDR2 are SGHTA and FQGTGA. Trimming took off 3 bases at V and 1 base at J, with 10 bases between the two ends. The CDR3 protein is CASSFSTGSYNEQFF. CDR3 DNA sequence: TGTGCCAGCAGCTTTTCTACGGGATCCTACAATGAGCAGTTCTTC.

The chain recombines TRBV15 with TRBJ1-6; TRBD1 agrees at 9 bases. V was clipped by 1 base and J by 5 bases; unmatched bases: 6. This CDR3 contains 17 residues. The germline CDR1 and CDR2 sequences are LNHNV and YYDKDF (reference sequence). The CDR3 region is CATSRVPGQGNNSPLHF. As DNA, the CDR3 is TGTGCCACCAGCAGAGTTCCGGGACAGGGCAATAATTCACCCCTCCACTTT.

The genes are TRBV5-4 and TRBJ2-7; D might be TRBD1 (5 bases). There are 12 residues in the CDR3. The ends were cut back, 4 bases at V and 6 bases at J, with 11 bases in the middle. Looked up from germline, CDR1 is SGHNT and CDR2 is YYREEE (reference sequence). CDR3 in amino acids: CASSVTGGEQYF. The CDR3 coding sequence is TGTGCCAGCAGCGTAACAGGCGGCGAGCAGTACTTC.

This clone was counted between two and nine times. In DNA, the CDR3 is TGTGCCAGCAGTTTGCTTCTGGAGGGAGGCTACACCTTC. Translating it yields CASSLLLEGGYTF. The gene calls are TRBV28 and TRBJ1-2; unclear D gene. The CDR3 totals 13 residues. Germline CDR1 and CDR2: MDHEN and SYDVKM. The V end lost 3 bases, the J end lost 8 bases, and 13 bases lay between the germline ends.

The chain employs TRBV11-2 and TRBJ2-1; 7 nucleotides agree with TRBD2. CDR1 is SGHAT and CDR2 is FQNNGV in the germline V gene. The V and J ends lost 2 bases and 1 base, in that order; junction bases with no gene match: 11. The CDR3 totals 18 residues. The CDR3 protein is CASSLSRSSGRSYNEQFF. Here the CDR3 DNA reads TGTGCCAGCAGCTTATCTCGTTCTAGCGGTCGGTCCTACAATGAGCAGTTCTTC.

The count of this clone is one. The CDR3 loop reads CASSRLAGRYEQYF. CDR3 nucleotide sequence: TGTGCCAGCAGCCGACTAGCGGGACGCTACGAGCAGTACTTC. This rearrangement joins TRBV28 to TRBJ2-7, with 11 bases matching TRBD2. The CDR3 runs to 14 residues. CDR1 and CDR2 (germline): MDHEN, SYDVKM. V dropped 6 bases and J dropped 3; count of bases not matched to a gene: 4.

The V call is TRBV27, the J call TRBJ1-2, with D possibly being TRBD1 (6 bases). CDR3 length: 14 residues. V dropped 6 bases and J dropped 5 bases, with 16 bases sitting between them. CDR1 MNHEY and CDR2 SMNVEV come from the germline V gene (reference sequence). CDR3 amino acids: CASRDSPPRYGYTF. In DNA form, the CDR3 reads TGTGCCAGCAGGGACAGCCCGCCGAGATATGGCTACACCTTC.